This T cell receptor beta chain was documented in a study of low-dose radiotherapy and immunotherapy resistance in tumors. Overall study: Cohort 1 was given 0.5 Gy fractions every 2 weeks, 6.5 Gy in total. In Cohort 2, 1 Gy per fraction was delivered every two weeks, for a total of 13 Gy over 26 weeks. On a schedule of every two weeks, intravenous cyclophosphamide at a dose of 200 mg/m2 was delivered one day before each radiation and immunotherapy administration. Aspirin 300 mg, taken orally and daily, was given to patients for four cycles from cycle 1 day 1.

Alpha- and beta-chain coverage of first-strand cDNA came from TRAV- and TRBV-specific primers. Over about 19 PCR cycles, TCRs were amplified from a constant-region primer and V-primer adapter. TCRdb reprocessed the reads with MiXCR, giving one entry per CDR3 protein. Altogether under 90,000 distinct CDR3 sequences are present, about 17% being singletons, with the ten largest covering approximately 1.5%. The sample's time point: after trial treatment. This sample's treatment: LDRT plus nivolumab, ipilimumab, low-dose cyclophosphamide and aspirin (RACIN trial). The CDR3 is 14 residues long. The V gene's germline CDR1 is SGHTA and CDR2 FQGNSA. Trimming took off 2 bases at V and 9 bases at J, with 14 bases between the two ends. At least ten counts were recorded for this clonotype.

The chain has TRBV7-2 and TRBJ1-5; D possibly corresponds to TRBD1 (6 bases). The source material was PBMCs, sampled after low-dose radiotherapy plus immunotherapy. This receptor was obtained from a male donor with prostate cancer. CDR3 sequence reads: CASSLNGGGGPQHF. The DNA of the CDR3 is TGTGCCAGCAGCTTAAATGGGGGCGGAGGGCCCCAGCATTTT. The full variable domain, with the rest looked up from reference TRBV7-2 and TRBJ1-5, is GAGVSQSPSNKVTEKGKDVELRCDPISGHTALYWYRQSLGQGLEFLIYFQGNSAPDKSGLPSDRFSAERTGGSVSTLTIQRTQQEDSAVYLCASSLNGGGGPQHFGDGTRLSIL.